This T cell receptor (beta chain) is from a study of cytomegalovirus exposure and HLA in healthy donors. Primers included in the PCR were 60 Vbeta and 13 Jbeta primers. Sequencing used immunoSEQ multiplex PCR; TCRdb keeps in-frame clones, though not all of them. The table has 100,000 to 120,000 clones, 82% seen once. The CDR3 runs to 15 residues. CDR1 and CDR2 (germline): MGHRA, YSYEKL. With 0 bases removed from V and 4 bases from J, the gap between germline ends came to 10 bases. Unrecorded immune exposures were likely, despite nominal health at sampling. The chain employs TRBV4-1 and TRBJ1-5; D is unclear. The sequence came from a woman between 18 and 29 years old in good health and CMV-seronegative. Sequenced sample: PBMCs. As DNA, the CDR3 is TGCGCCAGCAGCCAAGATCCACAGCCTAATCAGCCCCAGCATTTT. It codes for CASSQDPQPNQPQHF.